The 8 T cell receptor beta chains below come from one sample, sequenced in a study of cytomegalovirus exposure and HLA in healthy donors. PCR primers comprised 60 Vbeta and 13 Jbeta primers. Clones were sequenced by immunoSEQ multiplex PCR, and TCRdb holds only the in-frame ones, with some missing. The table has some 150,000 clones, roughly three quarters seen once. The sample taken for sequencing was PBMCs. Every receptor here comes from a woman in her fifties or sixties in good health and CMV-seronegative.

The J gene is TRBJ1-5, the V gene TRBV6-6; 8 bases are a match to TRBD1. CDR1 and CDR2 from the germline V gene are MNHNY and SVGAGI (reference sequence). With V trimmed by 4 bases and J by 6 bases, 2 bases remained unmatched. This CDR3 spans 13 amino acids. The CDR3 spells CASSWTGPQPQHF. Written as DNA, the CDR3 is TGTGCCAGCAGTTGGACAGGGCCTCAGCCCCAGCATTTT.

The chain combines TRBV6-4 with TRBJ2-6; 7 bases map to TRBD1. Trimming at V came to 5 bases and at J to 2 bases, leaving 6 bases not matched to a gene. Per the germline V gene, CDR1 is MRHNA and CDR2 is SNTAGT. The CDR3 runs to 16 residues. This CDR3 reads CASSPTGSTGANVLTF. CDR3 DNA sequence: TGTGCCAGCAGTCCGACAGGGAGTACTGGGGCCAACGTCCTGACTTTC.

V usage is TRBV7-9 and J usage is TRBJ1-3, with no clear D. Trimming removed 5 bases at V and 0 bases at J, with 8 bases between. This CDR3 contains 14 residues. Germline values: CDR1 SEHNR, CDR2 FQNEAQ (reference sequence). CDR3: CASSQGGSGNTIYF. In DNA form, the CDR3 reads TGTGCCAGCAGCCAAGGCGGCTCTGGAAACACCATATATTTT. Using reference TRBV7-9 and TRBJ1-3 for the parts outside the CDR3, the full variable domain is DTGVSQNPRHKITKRGQNVTFRCDPISEHNRLYWYRQTLGQGPEFLTYFQNEAQLEKSRLLSDRFSAERPKGSFSTLEIQRTEQGDSAMYLCASSQGGSGNTIYFGEGSWLTVV.

The CDR3 region is CAWSSDSYGYTF. CDR3 DNA: TGTGCCTGGAGTAGTGACAGCTATGGCTACACCTTC. V usage is TRBV30 and J usage is TRBJ1-2, with a weak D call TRBD1 (5 bases). CDR3 length: 12 amino acids. Germline CDR1 GTSNPN, CDR2 SVGIG (reference sequence). The germline V and J ends were trimmed by 2 bases and 4 bases, with 8 bases remaining between them.

V usage is TRBV28 and J usage is TRBJ2-7; TRBD1 matches 10 bases. V shed 10 bases and J 5 bases; nucleotides not matched to a gene: 8. Germline loops: CDR1 MDHEN, CDR2 SYDVKM. The CDR3 consists of 13 residues. As DNA, the CDR3 is TGTGCCACGGAGACAGGGGGCTTTCACGAGCAGTACTTC. Residues: CATETGGFHEQYF.

The rearrangement links TRBV29-1 to TRBJ1-2; 8 nucleotides agree with TRBD1. V trimming: 6 bases; J trimming: 2 bases; junction bases outside the gene matches: 5. Germline CDR1 and CDR2: SQVTM and ANQGSEA. The CDR3 is made up of 13 amino acids. Here the CDR3 reads CSVGQGGNYGYTF. The CDR3 nucleotides are TGCAGCGTCGGACAGGGAGGGAACTATGGCTACACCTTC.

The chain has TRBV9 and TRBJ1-4; D remains ambiguous. The germline V gene encodes CDR1 SGDLS and CDR2 YYNGEE. Trimming took 0 bases from V and 8 from J, leaving 14 bases between them. CDR3 length equals 15 residues. The CDR3 spells CASSVGNSPTEKLFF. In DNA form, the CDR3 reads TGTGCCAGCAGCGTAGGCAACAGCCCTACGGAAAAACTGTTTTTT.

The rearrangement uses TRBV5-1 and TRBJ2-7; tentative D call: TRBD1 (5 bases). This CDR3 region has 14 residues. Per the germline V gene, CDR1 is SGHRS and CDR2 is YFSETQ. The V gene lost 4 bases and the J gene lost 0 bases, with 11 bases spanning the gap. The CDR3: CASSPDTHSYEQYF. CDR3 bases: TGCGCCAGCAGCCCGGACACCCACTCCTACGAGCAGTACTTC.